The present entry profiles one T cell receptor (beta chain) with its context. Its antigen remains undetermined. Base-call qualities are not available, and no considerably larger clone is one nucleotide away. What this sample's time point label stands for: cycle 4 day 1 (C4D1), after more than five weeks of nivolumab. Relapse after autologous stem cell transplantation had occurred in all trial patients, and cohorts A, B and C were distinguished by prior brentuximab vedotin exposure. A total of around 59 patients with relapsed/refractory classical Hodgkin lymphoma made up the trial cohort, and each patient's best overall response was complete response, partial response or progressive disease. Single-agent nivolumab was administered to trial patients in the multi-cohort phase II CheckMate 205 trial. An independent review committee assessed best overall response by applying the 2007 International Working Group response criteria. PBMCs from the trial were collected at three points: immediately before nivolumab initiation (C1D1), and during therapy at cycle 2 day 1 and cycle 4 day 1. Peripheral blood was collected in 8 mL Vacutainer Cell Preparation Tubes, from which PBMCs were isolated by centrifugation and then cryopreserved.

The Qiagen DNeasy kit was used to extract genomic DNA from unsorted PBMCs and from the negatively selected CD4+ and CD8+ fractions. Amplification of TCR beta CDR3 regions was done by immunoSEQ multiplex PCR with primers that anneal to V and J segments. A synthetic immune receptor repertoire was used to minimize amplification bias, and any residual bias was removed computationally once sequencing was done. Per the source publication's procedure: Repertoire diversity was quantified as the Shannon entropy index using custom Python scripts. Unsorted, CD4+ and CD8+ repertoires were analyzed separately, except in combined analyses where CD4+ and CD8+ sequences were merged in silico. Clonal expansion was defined as a frequency increase of at least 2-fold after treatment compared with C1D1, and clones undetected at baseline were assigned a pseudocount of 0.5. Singleton clones were defined as clones with 0 or 1 copy at C1D1, and non-singleton clones were defined as clones with 2 or more copies. By matching protein sequences in sorted samples from the same patient, clones expanded in unsorted samples were annotated as CD4+, CD8+ or unknown. Diversity changes from C1D1 to C4D1 were tested in paired samples using Wilcoxon tests. In TCRdb, the immuneACCESS table is reduced to in-frame sequences with V and J assigned. These tables do not hold every clone; where another copy was compared, an unresolved V gene accounts for under half, and the others remain unexplained. That table furnishes V, J and clone size, whereas the DNA furnished D and trimming. This sample is represented by about 60,000 clones; more than 90% of them were singletons. Clones ranked in the top ten supply about 8% of the sample.

The source of the sample is a study of PD-1 blockade in classical Hodgkin lymphoma (dated by TCRdb to between 2020 and 2021). General notes on the study: Nivolumab dosing was 3 mg/kg intravenously every 2 weeks, continuing until either disease progression or unacceptable toxicity. The study used TCR beta sequencing and CyTOF to define a peripheral blood immune signature of response to PD-1 blockade in classical Hodgkin lymphoma. The research as a whole found: By C4D1, a significant rise was seen in CD4+ TCR diversity but not in CD8+ TCR diversity (p=0.0027 vs p=0.16), and the rise was most apparent among complete responders (p=0.02). Baseline TCR diversity was reported as lower in newly diagnosed patients than in healthy donors, and lower still in relapsed/refractory patients. Only a single clinical trial cohort was studied, and what caused the repertoire differences, possibly disease activity or prior therapy, remained undefined. Lower diversity was observed in patients in whom nivolumab was started less than 1 year after ASCT, and these patients were excluded from later analyses so that confounding by immune reconstitution would be avoided. Among trial patients, those achieving complete response had baseline diversity similar to that of newly diagnosed patients, while diversity was significantly lower in partial responders and progressors.

The junction carries 18 bases between V and J, which are trimmed by 6 bases and 3 bases respectively. The CDR1 and CDR2 encoded by the germline V gene are MGHRA and YSYEKL. Counted from cysteine to phenylalanine, this CDR3 has 16 amino acids. Just the 48-base CDR3 DNA is kept, in frame starting at base 1. The TCR comes from a human donor with classical Hodgkin lymphoma. Here the chain combines TRBV4-1 and TRBJ2-1; tentative D gene TRBD2, with 7 bases matching. Specimen: peripheral blood mononuclear cells (PBMCs), collected before the fourth cycle of nivolumab. The DNA reads TGCGCCAGCAGTCTCGGGGAGGGGGGATACTACAATGAGCAGTTCTTC. This codes for CASSLGEGGYYNEQFF.